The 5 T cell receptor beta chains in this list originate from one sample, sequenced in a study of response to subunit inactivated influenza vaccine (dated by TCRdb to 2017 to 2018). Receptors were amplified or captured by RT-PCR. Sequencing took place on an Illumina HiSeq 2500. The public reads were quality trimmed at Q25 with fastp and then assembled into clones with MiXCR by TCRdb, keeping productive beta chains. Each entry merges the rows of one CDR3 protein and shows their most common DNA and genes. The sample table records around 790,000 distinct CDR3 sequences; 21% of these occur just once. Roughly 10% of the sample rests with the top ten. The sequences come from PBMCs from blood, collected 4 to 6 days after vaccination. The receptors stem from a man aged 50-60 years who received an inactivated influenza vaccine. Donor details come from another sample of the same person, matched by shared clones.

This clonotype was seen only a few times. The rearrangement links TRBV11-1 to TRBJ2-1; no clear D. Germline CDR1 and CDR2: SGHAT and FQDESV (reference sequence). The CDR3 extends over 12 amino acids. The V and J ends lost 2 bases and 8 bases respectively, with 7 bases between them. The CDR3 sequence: CASSLIDDEQFF. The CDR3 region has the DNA TGTGCCAGCAGCTTAATTGACGATGAGCAGTTCTTC.

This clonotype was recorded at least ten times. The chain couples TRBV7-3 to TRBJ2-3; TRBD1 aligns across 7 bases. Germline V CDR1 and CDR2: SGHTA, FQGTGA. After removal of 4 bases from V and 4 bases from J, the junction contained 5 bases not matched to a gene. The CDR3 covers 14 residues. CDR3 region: CASSSLQGPDTQYF. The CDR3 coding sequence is TGTGCCAGCAGCTCACTACAGGGGCCAGATACGCAGTATTTT.

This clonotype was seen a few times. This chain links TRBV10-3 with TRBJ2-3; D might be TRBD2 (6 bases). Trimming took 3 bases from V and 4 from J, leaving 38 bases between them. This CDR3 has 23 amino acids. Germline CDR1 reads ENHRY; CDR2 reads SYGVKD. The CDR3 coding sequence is TGTGCCATCAGTGATTACCTCGCTAAGGAGGGACCAAATGGGGTGCGCACACCAGATACGCAGTATTTT. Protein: CAISDYLAKEGPNGVRTPDTQYF.

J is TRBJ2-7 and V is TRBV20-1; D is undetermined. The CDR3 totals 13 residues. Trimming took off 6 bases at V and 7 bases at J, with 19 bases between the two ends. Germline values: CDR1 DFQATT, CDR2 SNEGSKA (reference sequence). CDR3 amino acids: CSAQLLAGGEQYF. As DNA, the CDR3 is TGCAGTGCGCAACTTCTTGCCGGTGGGGAGCAGTACTTC.

The CDR3 DNA reads TGCAGTGCTAGGCTGACAGGAACGAACTATGGCTACACCTTC. Protein sequence: CSARLTGTNYGYTF. The chain is built from TRBV20-1 and TRBJ1-2; D may be TRBD1 (6 bases). The CDR3 spans 14 residues. V was trimmed by 3 bases and J by 2 bases, leaving 13 bases between them. CDR1 and CDR2 (germline): DFQATT, SNEGSKA (reference sequence).